This TCR beta chain was sequenced for a study of T-cell reconstitution after alpha-beta-depleted transplantation in children (TCRdb year 2016). General notes on the study: T-cell immune reconstitution after TCRalphabeta/CD19-depleted allogeneic hematopoietic cell transplantation in children was quantitatively tracked in the study by means of TCR repertoire profiling.

Summary of the overall study and its limitations: Hyperexpanded clone frequencies declined over subsequent months; after one year, T-cell counts and TCRbeta diversity were mostly attributed to newly produced T cells. The apparently early alphabetaT-cell count recovery about two months after transplant was reportedly dependent on only several hundred rapidly expanded clones derived from non-depleted graft cells. In some patients, the high TCRbeta diversity seen at day 60 was put down to recipient T cells and intrathymic progenitors that had survived conditioning.

The treatment or condition label corresponds to: allogeneic hematopoietic cell transplantation with graft depleted of TCRalphabeta T cells and CD19 B cells. Transplant recipients were children who received TCRalphabeta/CD19-depleted allogeneic hematopoietic cell grafts. Comment on this clonotype: No antigen is known for it. Base qualities were left out, and no much larger clone turns up one base away.

The method behind the library was PCR. Sequencing was carried out with an Illumina HiSeq 2500. TCR library preparation used molecular barcoding, with unique molecular identifiers applied to normalize quantification of the TCRbeta repertoire. The public reads were reprocessed in TCRdb via fastp at Q25 and MiXCR, keeping in-frame beta chains. Identical CDR3 proteins give one entry, which carries the most common genes and DNA. The sample includes some 840,000 distinct CDR3 sequences, with about 16% observed a single time. The ten largest clonotypes hold under 6% of the sample. Including the terminal cysteine and phenylalanine, the CDR3 comprises 13 residues. Just the 39-base CDR3 DNA is kept, in frame starting at base 1. In the germline V gene, CDR1 corresponds to SQVTM and CDR2 to ANQGSEA. Trimming takes 4 bases from V and 4 bases from J, and the germline ends sit 11 bases apart.

The TCR was taken from a male patient aged 10 to 17 who had a stem cell transplant for acute lymphoblastic leukemia, so the T cells may come from the graft donor. Sample: PBMCs, mostly from graft donor cells, taken 360 days after TCRalphabeta/CD19-depleted stem cell transplant. The chain uses TRBV29-1 and TRBJ2-1, with TRBD1 tentatively as D gene (5 bases match). At the DNA level, the sequence is TGCAGCGTTGCGCAGCCAGGGTACAATGAGCAGTTCTTC. It codes for CSVAQPGYNEQFF.